This T cell receptor beta chain was identified in a study of blood T cell repertoires in COVID-19. Study-level background: COVID-19 samples collected from the United States, Italy and Spain covered acute and convalescent phases. From T cells, B-cell-depleted T cells, or PBMCs came the material, which was cDNA or gDNA.

The V and J ends lost 1 base and 0 bases respectively, with 13 bases between them. The germline CDR1 and CDR2 sequences are SGHAT and FQNNGV. This CDR3 is built from 17 residues. Authors' processing steps: Estimated nucleated cell counts came from reference gene primer amplification. Only in-frame clones appear in the TCRdb table, and some are missing; sequencing was by immunoSEQ multiplex PCR. That table furnishes V, J and clone size, whereas the DNA furnished D and trimming. The table shows over 350,000 clones, with around 88% occurring only once. In this sample, this clone turned up a few times. This sequence joins TRBV11-2 and TRBJ2-1; D gene uncertain. The origin of this receptor is a woman between 25 and 40 years old with acute or convalescent COVID-19. Material: peripheral blood. The CDR3 DNA sequence: TGTGCCAGCAGCTTAGTTCCAATAGAGAGCTCCTACAATGAGCAGTTCTTC. It encodes CASSLVPIESSYNEQFF.